Listed here are 11 T cell receptor beta chains from one sample, sequenced in a study of cytomegalovirus exposure and HLA in healthy donors. PCR employed 60 Vbeta and 13 Jbeta primers. Clones were sequenced by immunoSEQ multiplex PCR, and TCRdb holds only the in-frame ones, with some missing. The sample consists of nearly 200,000 clones, about 85% of them appearing once. The specimen sequenced was PBMCs. These receptor sequences come from a male donor in good health and CMV-seropositive.

The J gene is TRBJ2-2, the V gene TRBV6-5; 9 bases are shared with TRBD2. Germline CDR1 reads MNHEY; CDR2 reads SVGAGI. The V gene end was trimmed by 7 bases and the J gene end by 6 bases; junction bases not matched to a gene: 9. The CDR3 contains 15 residues. Here the CDR3 reads CASTPGLARPGELFF. In DNA form, the CDR3 reads TGTGCCAGCACCCCGGGACTAGCCCGTCCCGGGGAGCTGTTTTTT.

A note on this clone: The germline gene is not matched at one end of the junction; a read error may be the cause. The rearrangement joins TRBV18 to TRBJ2-7; TRBD2 might be the D (6 bases). This CDR3 spans 12 amino acids. CDR1 and CDR2 from the germline V gene are KGHSH and LQKENI. CDR3 region: CASSPPSSGLNF. The CDR3 DNA follows: TGTGCCAGCTCACCACCATCCAGCGGGCTTAACTTC.

V gene TRBV28 combines with J gene TRBJ2-2, with a possible D match to TRBD2 (7 bases). Trimming pared 6 bases from V and 9 bases from J, leaving 17 bases between. Germline assignment: CDR1 MDHEN and CDR2 SYDVKM. This CDR3 spans 14 amino acids. DNA for the CDR3: TGTGCCAGCAGGCCCGGGGGGCTGGATCGGGAGCTGTTTTTT. Amino acid sequence: CASRPGGLDRELFF.

The V call is TRBV9, the J call TRBJ2-2; perhaps TRBD1 as D (5 bases). In germline, CDR1 is SGDLS, CDR2 YYNGEE. Trimming left V 3 bases short and J 2 bases short, with 11 bases between. The CDR3 totals 15 residues. This CDR3 reads CASSAPQGNTGELFF. The CDR3 bases are TGTGCCAGCAGCGCCCCCCAGGGAAACACCGGGGAGCTGTTTTTT.

This clone was seen only once. V usage is TRBV5-1 and J usage is TRBJ2-2; 7 bases map to TRBD1. V lost 0 bases, J lost 6 bases, and 8 bases stayed unmatched. Germline V gene lookup returns CDR1 SGHRS and CDR2 YFSETQ. The CDR3 runs to 16 residues. The CDR3 spells CASSLEGRGTAGELFF. CDR3 nucleotide sequence: TGCGCCAGCAGCTTGGAGGGCAGGGGGACGGCCGGGGAGCTGTTTTTT.

The chain uses TRBV6-5 and TRBJ2-2; no reliable D call. Germline assignment: CDR1 MNHEY and CDR2 SVGAGI. The V end lost 8 bases, the J end lost 4 bases, and 5 bases lay between the germline ends. The CDR3 totals 11 residues. CDR3 coding DNA: TGTGCCAGCCGAGCCACCGGGGAGCTGTTTTTT. This gives the protein CASRATGELFF.

This chain uses TRBV7-7 with TRBJ2-5, with TRBD2 identical over 9 bases. Trimming took 3 bases from V and 5 from J; bases not matched to a gene: 7. Germline CDR1 SSHAT, CDR2 FNYEAQ (reference sequence). The CDR3 has 15 amino acids. The CDR3 is CASSLTLAGKETQYF. As DNA, the CDR3 is TGTGCCAGCAGCTTGACTCTAGCGGGGAAGGAGACCCAGTACTTC. The full variable domain, in which reference TRBV7-7 and TRBJ2-5 provide the parts outside the CDR3, is GAGVSQSPRYKVTKRGQDVTLRCDPISSHATLYWYQQALGQGPEFLTYFNYEAQPDKSGLPSDRFSAERPEGSISTLTIQRTEQRDSAMYRCASSLTLAGKETQYFGPGTRLLVL.

The chain links TRBV6-6 to TRBJ1-3; 9 bases are shared with TRBD1. The V gene end was trimmed by 4 bases and the J gene end by 0 bases; junction bases not matched to a gene: 4. Germline lookup yields CDR1 MNHNY and CDR2 SVGAGI (reference sequence). This CDR3 has 16 amino acids. CDR3 residues: CASSLGQGYSGNTIYF. In DNA form, the CDR3 reads TGTGCCAGCAGTTTGGGACAGGGTTACTCTGGAAACACCATATATTTT.

This rearrangement joins TRBV7-6 to TRBJ2-5; 12 nucleotides align to TRBD2. V shed 1 base and J 8 bases; nucleotides not matched to a gene: 2. The CDR3 spans 14 residues. The V gene's germline CDR1 is SGHVS and CDR2 FNYEAQ. This CDR3 is CASSLGLAGETQYF. In DNA, the CDR3 is TGTGCCAGCAGCTTAGGACTAGCGGGGGAAACCCAGTACTTC.

The chain links TRBV19 to TRBJ2-5; TRBD2 matches 7 bases. CDR1 LNHDA and CDR2 SQIVND come from the germline V gene (reference sequence). The ends lost 6 bases at V and 3 bases at J; junction bases unmatched: 16. The CDR3 sequence is 17 residues long. CDR3 nucleotide sequence: TGTGCCAGTAGGGGCAGGGAGGGCCGTAAAAACGAAGAGACCCAGTACTTC. Translated, it gives CASRGREGRKNEETQYF. The full variable domain, its missing parts supplied by reference TRBV19 and TRBJ2-5, is DGGITQSPKYLFRKEGQNVTLSCEQNLNHDAMYWYRQDPGQGLRLIYYSQIVNDFQKGDIAEGYSVSREKKESFPLTVTSAQKNPTAFYLCASRGREGRKNEETQYFGPGTRLLVL.

The J gene is TRBJ2-3, the V gene TRBV18; 8 positions match TRBD1. CDR3 length equals 15 residues. With V trimmed by 5 bases and J by 3 bases, 7 bases remained unmatched. The germline CDR1 and CDR2 sequences are KGHSH and LQKENI. CDR3 residues: CASSTTGAKTDTQYF. In DNA form, the CDR3 reads TGTGCCAGCTCAACGACAGGGGCTAAGACAGATACGCAGTATTTT.